The 14 T cell receptor beta chains in this list originate from one sample, sequenced in a study of CD8 T cells in ankylosing spondylitis. Via MiXCR, TCRdb re-called the 5' RACE reads, giving one row per CDR3 protein. The table records under 950,000 distinct CDR3 sequences, 15% to 20% of them present only once. Which antigens these TCRs recognize remains unknown. Study-wide results and caveats: Ankylosing spondylitis blood appeared to be characterized by a TCR beta motif of eight highly homologous variants.

Specimen: blood, either unsorted or a sorted T cell fraction (not recorded which). These TCRs come from a male donor with ankylosing spondylitis.

This clonotype was recorded a few times. The CDR3 bases are TGTGCCAGTGGCGATTACAATGAGCAGTTCTTC. Its protein is CASGDYNEQFF. The chain combines TRBV19 with TRBJ2-1; D is uncertain. CDR1 and CDR2 (germline): LNHDA, SQIVND (reference sequence). CDR3 length equals 11 residues. Trimming removed 8 bases at V and 4 bases at J, with 6 bases between.

The sample holds a few counts of this clonotype. The rearrangement joins TRBV3-1 to TRBJ1-1; 10 bases match TRBD1. The germline gives CDR1 LGHDT, CDR2 YNNKEL (reference sequence). V trimming: 4 bases; J trimming: 1 base; junction bases outside the gene matches: 6. This CDR3 has 16 amino acids. The CDR3: CASSPRDRGANTEAFF. CDR3 in DNA: TGTGCCAGCAGCCCCCGGGACAGGGGTGCGAACACTGAAGCTTTCTTT.

This sequence joins TRBV5-5 and TRBJ2-1; a possible D gene is TRBD1 (6 bases). V lost 3 bases and J lost 8, with 15 bases in between. Germline assignment: CDR1 SGHKS and CDR2 YYEKEE (reference sequence). This CDR3 comprises 14 residues. This CDR3 is CASSSAHRADEQFF. CDR3 coding DNA: TGTGCCAGCAGCTCTGCGCACAGGGCCGATGAGCAGTTCTTC.

Only a few counts were recorded for this clonotype. The junction shows a germline mismatch at one end, possibly a read error. V usage is TRBV12-3 or TRBV12-4 and J usage is TRBJ1-2; 9 bases fit TRBD1. The CDR3 runs 15 residues. Here the CDR3 DNA reads TGTGCCAGCAGTTTCCCAGGACAGGGGTTATATGGTTACACCTTC. It yields the protein CASSFPGQGLYGYTF.

This clonotype was seen a few times. The J gene is TRBJ2-1, the V gene TRBV5-1; 8 nucleotides align to TRBD2. This CDR3 spans 14 amino acids. With V trimmed by 4 bases and J by 8 bases, 8 bases remained unmatched. Germline lookup yields CDR1 SGHRS and CDR2 YFSETQ. The CDR3 DNA sequence: TGCGCCAGCAGCGGACGCGGGGGGCTTGATGAGCAGTTCTTC. Encoded protein: CASSGRGGLDEQFF.

This clonotype was recorded at least ten times. The rearrangement uses TRBV7-9 and TRBJ1-1, with 8 bases identical to TRBD1. CDR3 length: 14 residues. The germline V gene encodes CDR1 SEHNR and CDR2 FQNEAQ (reference sequence). V lost 8 bases to trimming and J lost 0 bases; unmatched junction nucleotides: 5. The CDR3 region is CASFRTGMNTEAFF. The CDR3 nucleotides are TGTGCCAGCTTCAGGACAGGGATGAACACTGAAGCTTTCTTT.

This clonotype was recorded a few times. The genes are TRBV3-1 and TRBJ2-1; maybe TRBD2 (5 bases). Trimming removed 4 bases from V and 3 bases from J, with 16 bases in between. Germline CDR1 LGHDT, CDR2 YNNKEL (reference sequence). This CDR3 contains 16 residues. The CDR3 nucleotides read TGTGCCAGCAGCCCTCTGCCCGGGGAAGACTACAATGAGCAGTTCTTC. This translates into CASSPLPGEDYNEQFF.

This clonotype has a handful of counts. The V gene is TRBV5-1, the J gene TRBJ2-7; D may match TRBD1 or TRBD2 (5 bases each). V was pared by 3 bases and J by 2 bases, with 21 bases between. The CDR3 contains 17 residues. Per the germline V gene, CDR1 is SGHRS and CDR2 is YFSETQ. The DNA of the CDR3 is TGCGCCAGCAGCTCGGGATTGGGCAGGGTAGGCACCTACGAGCAGTACTTC. Residues: CASSSGLGRVGTYEQYF. The full variable domain, completed using reference TRBV5-1 and TRBJ2-7, is KAGVTQTPRYLIKTRGQQVTLSCSPISGHRSVSWYQQTPGQGLQFLFEYFSETQRNKGNFPGRFSGRQFSNSRSEMNVSTLELGDSALYLCASSSGLGRVGTYEQYFGPGTRLTVT.

DNA for the CDR3: TGCAGCGTTGAAGATCGGGCAGGCTACTCCTACGAGCAGTACTTC. Translation: CSVEDRAGYSYEQYF. V usage is TRBV29-1 and J usage is TRBJ2-7, with D hard to call. The V end lost 0 bases, the J end lost 0 bases, and 12 bases lay between the germline ends. Germline CDR1 reads SQVTM; CDR2 reads ANQGSEA. CDR3 length: 15 residues.

The chain is built from TRBV19 and TRBJ2-1; a possible D gene is TRBD2 (5 bases). The CDR3 has 15 amino acids. CDR1 LNHDA and CDR2 SQIVND come from the germline V gene (reference sequence). Trimming pared 3 bases from V and 5 bases from J, leaving 14 bases between. In DNA form, the CDR3 reads TGTGCCAGTAGTATTAAGGGAGACCCCCACAATGAGCAGTTCTTC. Protein product: CASSIKGDPHNEQFF.

This clonotype appeared a few times. The V call is TRBV20-1, the J call TRBJ2-7; TRBD2 aligns across 7 bases. Germline CDR1 DFQATT, CDR2 SNEGSKA (reference sequence). The CDR3 extends over 13 amino acids. Trimming cost V 4 bases and J 1 base; bases outside gene matches: 4. Here the CDR3 DNA reads TGCAGTGCTACGGTCGGGAGGTCCTACGAGCAGTACTTC. Its translation: CSATVGRSYEQYF.

This clonotype was observed a few times. The gene calls are TRBV5-4 and TRBJ2-2, with D maybe TRBD1 (6 bases). The V end lost 4 bases, the J end lost 7 bases, and 11 bases lay between the germline ends. Germline V CDR1 and CDR2: SGHNT, YYREEE (reference sequence). CDR3 length equals 13 residues. CDR3 coding DNA: TGTGCCAGCAGCCCATGGACAGACGGGGAGCTGTTTTTT. Amino acid sequence: CASSPWTDGELFF.

This clonotype showed up many times. The J gene is TRBJ2-5, the V gene TRBV29-1; D uncertain. V was cut by 4 bases and J by 1 base, with 7 bases left in between. The CDR3 contains 12 residues. The germline CDR1 and CDR2 sequences are SQVTM and ANQGSEA. CDR3 in DNA: TGCAGCGTTGGCGAACCCCAAGAGACCCAGTACTTC. Residues: CSVGEPQETQYF.

The chain employs TRBV6-1 and TRBJ2-7; TRBD2 aligns across 12 bases. Trimming at V came to 4 bases and at J to 5 bases, leaving 6 bases not matched to a gene. CDR3 length: 15 residues. The germline gives CDR1 MNHNS, CDR2 SASEGT. The CDR3 reads CASSGTSGAPHEQYF. In nucleotides, the CDR3 is TGTGCCAGCAGTGGGACTAGCGGGGCCCCCCACGAGCAGTACTTC.